A selection of T cell receptor beta chains follows, all from one sample in a study of blood T cell repertoires in COVID-19. Produced via immunoSEQ multiplex PCR; TCRdb's table is partial and in-frame only. This sample carries 220,000 or so clones, around 81% of them seen once, and the ten largest clones take 2.3%. Specimen: peripheral blood. These receptors all come from a woman aged 55-70 years with acute or convalescent COVID-19. Each CDR3 is given with its conserved first and last residue. Each record gives: V gene, clone size, J gene, D gene, CDR3 protein, CDR3 DNA. A D gene is named only where the DNA matches it firmly. Clone size is stated in some rows and not others, as once, few, many or a class when expanded.

>TRBV6-5|NA|TRBJ1-1|NA
CASTKQGNTEAFF
TGTGCCAGCACCAAACAGGGAAACACTGAAGCTTTCTTT
>TRBV19|NA|TRBJ2-5|TRBD1
CASSRTRGRGLRETQYF
TGTGCCAGTAGTCGGACAAGAGGCAGGGGGCTGAGGGAGACCCAGTACTTC
>TRBV11-2|few|TRBJ2-7|NA
CASSLAGSEQYF
TGTGCCAGCAGCTTAGCGGGGTCCGAGCAGTACTTC
>TRBV2|NA|TRBJ1-4|TRBD1
CASSRGQPATNEKLFF
TGTGCCAGCAGTAGGGGACAGCCTGCAACTAATGAAAAACTGTTTTTT
>TRBV9|NA|TRBJ2-1|NA
CASSVSGLDNEQFF
TGTGCCAGCAGCGTATCAGGGTTGGACAATGAGCAGTTCTTC
>TRBV2|NA|TRBJ2-7|TRBD2
CASSRTSGASGYEQYF
TGTGCCAGCAGCCGGACTAGCGGGGCCTCGGGCTACGAGCAGTACTTC
>TRBV30|NA|TRBJ1-1|NA
CAWRRGVNTEAFF
TGTGCCTGGAGGCGCGGAGTGAACACTGAAGCTTTCTTT
>TRBV9|NA|TRBJ1-4|NA
CRSGANEKLFF
TGTCGCTCGGGAGCCAATGAAAAACTGTTTTTT
>TRBV9|NA|TRBJ2-7|TRBD2
CASSPIGRNEQYF
TGTGCCAGCAGCCCCATCGGGAGGAACGAGCAGTACTTC
>TRBV5-1|once|TRBJ1-2|NA
CASSRPSQGDGYTF
TGCGCCAGCAGCAGGCCCTCCCAGGGCGATGGCTACACCTTC
>TRBV9|NA|TRBJ2-2|NA
CASSVALRSPGELFF
TGTGCCAGCAGCGTAGCGTTGAGGTCCCCCGGGGAGCTGTTTTTT
>TRBV12-3/TRBV12-4|NA|TRBJ2-7|NA
CATSLAYEQYF
TGTGCCACCTCCCTTGCCTACGAGCAGTACTTC
>TRBV15|NA|TRBJ2-3|NA
CATSRVLNTDTQYF
TGTGCCACCAGCAGGGTCCTAAACACAGATACGCAGTATTTT
>TRBV28|many|TRBJ1-2|NA
CASSWTVLYGYTF
TGTGCCAGCAGCTGGACAGTGCTCTATGGCTACACCTTC
>TRBV4-3|NA|TRBJ1-3|NA
CASSQGGGMGNTIYF
TGCGCCAGCAGCCAAGGGGGAGGGATGGGAAACACCATATATTTT
>TRBV6-6|NA|TRBJ1-2|NA
CASNDGGYNYGYTF
TGTGCCAGCAACGACGGAGGGTATAACTATGGCTACACCTTC
>TRBV5-8|NA|TRBJ2-2|TRBD1
CASSLHRGIGELFF
TGTGCCAGCAGCTTGCACAGGGGAATCGGGGAGCTGTTTTTT
>TRBV29-1|NA|TRBJ2-7|NA
CSGVGAPRDEQYF
TGCAGCGGCGTGGGGGCGCCTAGGGACGAGCAGTACTTC
>TRBV3-1/TRBV3-2|NA|TRBJ1-1|NA
CASSQRQYEAFF
TGTGCCAGCAGCCAACGACAGTATGAAGCTTTCTTT
>TRBV19|NA|TRBJ1-2|NA
CASSTPGLFNGYTF
TGTGCCAGTAGTACGCCAGGGCTTTTCAATGGCTACACCTTC
>TRBV18|NA|TRBJ1-1|NA
CASSPPNFVNTEAFF
TGTGCCAGCTCACCACCGAACTTTGTGAACACTGAAGCTTTCTTT
>TRBV12-3/TRBV12-4|NA|TRBJ1-2|TRBD1
CASSLRQGRSYTF
TGTGCCAGCAGTTTAAGACAGGGGCGGAGCTACACCTTC
>TRBV2|NA|TRBJ1-1|NA
CASRWSGTEAFF
TGTGCCAGCCGGTGGAGCGGCACTGAAGCTTTCTTT
>TRBV5-5|NA|TRBJ1-4|NA
CASSLWSYSATNEKLFF
TGTGCCAGCAGCTTGTGGTCATACTCTGCAACTAATGAAAAACTGTTTTTT
>TRBV5-6|NA|TRBJ1-2|NA
CASSSRGGGYTF
TGTGCCAGCAGCTCCCGGGGAGGTGGCTACACCTTC
>TRBV7-9|NA|TRBJ2-3|NA
CASSPPYGETTDTQYF
TGTGCCAGCAGCCCGCCTTACGGGGAGACCACAGATACGCAGTATTTT
>TRBV2|NA|TRBJ1-1|TRBD1
CARTRQGNTEAFF
TGTGCCAGGACACGACAGGGGAACACTGAAGCTTTCTTT
>TRBV13|NA|TRBJ2-3|TRBD2
CASSVERGDSSTDTQYF
TGTGCCAGCAGCGTCGAGCGGGGAGACTCTAGCACAGATACGCAGTATTTT
>TRBV3-1/TRBV3-2|NA|TRBJ2-3|TRBD1
CASSPKQGTLDTQYF
TGTGCCAGCAGCCCGAAACAGGGGACGTTAGATACGCAGTATTTT
>TRBV11-2|NA|TRBJ2-7|TRBD2
CASSLDAGGTYEQYF
TGTGCCAGCAGCTTAGACGCGGGGGGAACCTACGAGCAGTACTTC
>TRBV2|NA|TRBJ2-7|NA
CASSDRVTYEQYF
TGTGCCAGCAGTGACAGGGTAACCTACGAGCAGTACTTC